The text below deals with one TCR beta chain. The antigen remains undetermined. V lost 4 bases and J 7 bases, leaving 20 bases between the germline ends. Per germline, CDR1 SGHRS and CDR2 YFSETQ. This CDR3 has 15 residues. The data are from a study of OX40 agonist ivuxolimab in advanced cancers. Overall study context: A diagnosis of hepatocellular carcinoma, melanoma, renal cell or head and neck cancer was present in dose-escalation patients.

Study-wide results and limits: No antigen was identified for the clonally expanded peripheral T cells. Partial responders treated at 0.1-3.0 mg/kg exhibited clonal expansion among the lowest measured.

TCRdb keeps only in-frame clones here, not all; method: immunoSEQ multiplex PCR. Of 50,000 to 60,000 clones detected, about 88% appear once; the ten largest clones hold 13% to 15%. Prior autoimmune disease or systemic immunosuppression barred patients. The gene calls are TRBV5-1 and TRBJ2-5; no clear D. The sequence derives from an adult with an advanced solid tumor such as melanoma, head and neck, liver or kidney cancer. The specimen was CD4+ or CD8+ T cells sorted from blood, collected in a trial of the OX40 agonist ivuxolimab. The CDR3 DNA sequence: TGCGCCAGCAGCGCCAGGACCGAATGGGTGAGGACCCAGTACTTC. This translates into CASSARTEWVRTQYF.